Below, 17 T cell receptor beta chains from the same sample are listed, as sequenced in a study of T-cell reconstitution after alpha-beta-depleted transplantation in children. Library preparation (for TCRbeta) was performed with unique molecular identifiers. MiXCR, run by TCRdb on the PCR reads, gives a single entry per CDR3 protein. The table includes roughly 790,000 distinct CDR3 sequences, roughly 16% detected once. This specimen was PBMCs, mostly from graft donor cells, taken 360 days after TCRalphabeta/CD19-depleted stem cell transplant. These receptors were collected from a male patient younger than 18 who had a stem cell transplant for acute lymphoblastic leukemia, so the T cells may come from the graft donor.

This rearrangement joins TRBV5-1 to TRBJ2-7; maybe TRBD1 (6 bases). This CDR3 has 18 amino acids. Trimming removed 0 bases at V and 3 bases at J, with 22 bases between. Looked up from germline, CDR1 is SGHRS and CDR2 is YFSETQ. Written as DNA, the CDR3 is TGCGCCAGCAGCTTGGACCTATACAGGGCCTCTTGGAGCTACGAGCAGTACTTC. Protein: CASSLDLYRASWSYEQYF.

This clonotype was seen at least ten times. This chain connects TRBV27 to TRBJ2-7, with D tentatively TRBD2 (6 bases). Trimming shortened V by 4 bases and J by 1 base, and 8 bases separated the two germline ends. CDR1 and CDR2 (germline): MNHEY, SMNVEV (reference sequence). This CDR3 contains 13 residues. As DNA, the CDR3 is TGTGCCAGCAGTTCGGGGGTATCCTACGAGCAGTACTTC. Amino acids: CASSSGVSYEQYF.

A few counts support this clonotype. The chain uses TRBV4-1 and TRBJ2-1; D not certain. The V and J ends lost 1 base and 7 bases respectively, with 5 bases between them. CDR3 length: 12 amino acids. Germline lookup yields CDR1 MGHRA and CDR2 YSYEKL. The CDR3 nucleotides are TGCGCCAGCAGCCAAGTCCAGAATGAGCAGTTCTTC. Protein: CASSQVQNEQFF.

This chain's CDR3 is CASTWTVRGPQHF. CDR3 nucleotides: TGTGCCAGCACCTGGACGGTGCGCGGGCCCCAGCATTTT. The chain joins TRBV12-3 or TRBV12-4 to TRBJ1-5; D gene uncertain. The CDR3 runs to 13 residues. V gave up 7 bases and J gave up 9 bases, with 16 bases separating them.

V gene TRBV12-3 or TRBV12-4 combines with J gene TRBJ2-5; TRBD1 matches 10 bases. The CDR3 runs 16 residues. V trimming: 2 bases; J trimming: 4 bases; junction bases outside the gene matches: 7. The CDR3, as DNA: TGTGCCAGCAGTTTAAGGGACAGGGGAGAGGGAGAGACCCAGTACTTC. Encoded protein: CASSLRDRGEGETQYF.

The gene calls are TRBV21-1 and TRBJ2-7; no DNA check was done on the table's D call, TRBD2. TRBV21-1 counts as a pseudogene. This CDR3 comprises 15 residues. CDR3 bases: TGTGCCAGCAGCAAGTTAGCGGGAAGCTCCTACGAGCAGTACTTC. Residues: CASSKLAGSSYEQYF.

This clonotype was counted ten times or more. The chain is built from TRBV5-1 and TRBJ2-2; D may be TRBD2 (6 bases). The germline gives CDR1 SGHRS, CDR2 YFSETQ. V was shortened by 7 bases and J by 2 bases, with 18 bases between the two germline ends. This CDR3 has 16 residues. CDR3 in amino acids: CASLDPGLPNTGELFF. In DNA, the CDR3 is TGCGCCAGCCTAGATCCGGGACTCCCAAACACCGGGGAGCTGTTTTTT.

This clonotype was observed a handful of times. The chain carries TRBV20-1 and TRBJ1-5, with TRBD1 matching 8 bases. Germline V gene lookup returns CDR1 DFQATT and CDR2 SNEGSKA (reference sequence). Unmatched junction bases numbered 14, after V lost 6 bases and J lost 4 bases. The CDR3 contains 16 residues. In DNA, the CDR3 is TGCAGTGCACCGAGCGCCGGGACAGGATTAAATCAGCCCCAGCATTTT. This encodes CSAPSAGTGLNQPQHF.

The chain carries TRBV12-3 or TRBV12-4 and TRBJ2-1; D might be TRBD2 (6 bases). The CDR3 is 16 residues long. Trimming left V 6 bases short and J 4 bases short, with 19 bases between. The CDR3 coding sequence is TGTGCCAGCAGACCCGCCCGACTAGTCACGTACAATGAGCAGTTCTTC. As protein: CASRPARLVTYNEQFF.

This chain's CDR3 is CASSLSGRLEQYF. The CDR3 DNA sequence: TGCGCCAGCAGCTTGAGCGGGAGACTCGAGCAGTACTTC. The chain is built from TRBV5-1 and TRBJ2-7; 8 bases match TRBD2. Per germline, CDR1 SGHRS and CDR2 YFSETQ. Trimming at V came to 1 base and at J to 6 bases, leaving 3 bases not matched to a gene. CDR3 length: 13 amino acids.

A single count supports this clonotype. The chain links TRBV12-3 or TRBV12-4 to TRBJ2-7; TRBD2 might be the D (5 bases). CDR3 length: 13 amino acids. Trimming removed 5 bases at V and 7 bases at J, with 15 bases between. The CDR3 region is CASSPSRAGEQYF. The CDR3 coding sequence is TGTGCCAGCAGTCCATCGCGGGCGGGTGAGCAGTACTTC.

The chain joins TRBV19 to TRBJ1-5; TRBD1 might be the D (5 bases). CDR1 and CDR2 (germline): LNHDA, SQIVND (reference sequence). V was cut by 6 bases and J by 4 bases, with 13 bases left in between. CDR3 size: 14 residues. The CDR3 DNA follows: TGTGCCAGTAGAGGGGCCAGGAGGAATCAGCCCCAGCATTTT. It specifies CASRGARRNQPQHF. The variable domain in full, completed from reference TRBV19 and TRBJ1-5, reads DGGITQSPKYLFRKEGQNVTLSCEQNLNHDAMYWYRQDPGQGLRLIYYSQIVNDFQKGDIAEGYSVSREKKESFPLTVTSAQKNPTAFYLCASRGARRNQPQHFGDGTRLSIL.

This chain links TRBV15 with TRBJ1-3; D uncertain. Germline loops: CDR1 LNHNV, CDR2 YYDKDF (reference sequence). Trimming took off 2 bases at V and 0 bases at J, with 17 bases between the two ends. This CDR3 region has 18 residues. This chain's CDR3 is CATSRNRESGISGNTIYF. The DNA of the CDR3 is TGTGCCACCAGCAGAAACCGGGAGTCTGGAATCTCTGGAAACACCATATATTTT.

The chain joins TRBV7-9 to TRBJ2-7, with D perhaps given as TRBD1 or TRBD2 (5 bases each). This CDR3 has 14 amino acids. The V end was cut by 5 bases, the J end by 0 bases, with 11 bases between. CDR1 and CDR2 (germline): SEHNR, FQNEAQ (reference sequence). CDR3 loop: CASSPSGLSYEQYF. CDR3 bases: TGTGCCAGCAGCCCCTCGGGGCTCTCCTACGAGCAGTACTTC.

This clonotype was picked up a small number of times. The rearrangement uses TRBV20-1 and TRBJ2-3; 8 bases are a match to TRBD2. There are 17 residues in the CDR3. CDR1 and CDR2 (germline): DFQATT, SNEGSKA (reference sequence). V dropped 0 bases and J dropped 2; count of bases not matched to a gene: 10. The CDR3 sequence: CSAREEGSGIITDTQYF. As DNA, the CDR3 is TGCAGTGCTAGAGAGGAGGGTAGCGGGATCATCACAGATACGCAGTATTTT.

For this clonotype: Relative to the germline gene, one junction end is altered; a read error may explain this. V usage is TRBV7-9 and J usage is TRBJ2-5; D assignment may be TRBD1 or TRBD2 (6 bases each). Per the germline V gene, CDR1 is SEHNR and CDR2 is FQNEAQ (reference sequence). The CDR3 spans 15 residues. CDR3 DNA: TGTGCCAGCAGCTTCGGAGGGGGACTCCAAGAGACCCAGCACTTC. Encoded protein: CASSFGGGLQETQHF.

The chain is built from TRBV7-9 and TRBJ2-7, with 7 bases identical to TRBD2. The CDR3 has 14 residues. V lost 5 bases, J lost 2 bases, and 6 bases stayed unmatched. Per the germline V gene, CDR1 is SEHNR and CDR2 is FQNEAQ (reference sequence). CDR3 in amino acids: CASSGYREAYEQYF. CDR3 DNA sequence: TGTGCCAGCAGCGGATACCGGGAGGCCTACGAGCAGTACTTC.